The 10 T cell receptor beta chains below all came from one sample that was sequenced in a study of blood T cell repertoires in COVID-19. Profiling relied on immunoSEQ multiplex PCR, and the TCRdb table lists in-frame clones only, not all of them. This table holds about 52,000 clones, approximately 80% found once. The sequenced material came from peripheral blood. These TCRs come from a man in his 70s with active COVID-19.

V and J are TRBV3-1 (or the pseudogene TRBV3-2) and TRBJ1-2; D perhaps matches TRBD1 (6 bases). CDR3 length: 14 residues. V was pared by 4 bases and J by 1 base, with 10 bases between. Germline V gene data show CDR1 as LGHDT and CDR2 as YNNKEL (reference sequence). CDR3 region: CASSRGGDNYGYTF. The CDR3 region has the DNA TGTGCCAGCAGCCGAGGGGGGGATAACTATGGCTACACCTTC.

This clone was detected once. V and J are TRBV12-3 or TRBV12-4 and TRBJ2-2; 7 bases agree with TRBD2. The CDR3 extends over 13 amino acids. Trimming took 4 bases from V and 6 from J; bases not matched to a gene: 2. CDR3 amino acids: CASSSAGAGELFF. The DNA of the CDR3 is TGTGCCAGCAGTTCCGCGGGGGCCGGGGAGCTGTTTTTT.

The chain recombines TRBV5-1 with TRBJ2-6; D might be TRBD1 (6 bases). V was trimmed by 0 bases and J by 0 bases, leaving 10 bases between them. Germline V gene lookup returns CDR1 SGHRS and CDR2 YFSETQ. CDR3 size: 17 residues. CDR3 region: CASSLENRDSGANVLTF. The CDR3, as DNA: TGCGCCAGCAGCTTGGAAAACAGGGACTCTGGGGCCAACGTCCTGACTTTC.

The V gene is TRBV5-4, the J gene TRBJ2-2, with a weak D call TRBD2 (7 bases). The germline V and J ends were trimmed by 4 bases and 4 bases, with 17 bases remaining between them. Per germline, CDR1 SGHNT and CDR2 YYREEE (reference sequence). CDR3 length equals 16 residues. Here the CDR3 DNA reads TGTGCCAGCAGCCCAGGCGGGGGCATCTCCACCGGGGAGCTGTTTTTT. As protein: CASSPGGGISTGELFF.

The V and J genes are TRBV15 and TRBJ1-4, with 7 bases that match TRBD1. The CDR3 spans 16 residues. The V segment lost 0 bases and the J segment 0 bases; nucleotides outside the gene matches: 1. In germline, CDR1 is LNHNV, CDR2 YYDKDF (reference sequence). CDR3 coding DNA: TGTGCCACCAGCAGAGATGGGACAGCAACTAATGAAAAACTGTTTTTT. It specifies CATSRDGTATNEKLFF.

V is TRBV2 and J is TRBJ2-4, with D maybe TRBD1 (5 bases). Germline CDR1 is SNHLY and CDR2 is FYNNEI. This CDR3 contains 15 residues. Trimming took 2 bases from V and 0 from J, leaving 8 bases between them. The CDR3 protein is CASSEQGEAKNIQYF. CDR3 nucleotide sequence: TGTGCCAGCAGTGAACAGGGTGAAGCCAAAAACATTCAGTACTTC.

The chain carries TRBV5-1 and TRBJ2-7; TRBD1 might be the D (5 bases). Trimming left V 6 bases short and J 6 bases short, with 16 bases between. The germline gives CDR1 SGHRS, CDR2 YFSETQ. This CDR3 is 13 amino acids long. The CDR3 here is CASNSLGHGEQYF. Written as DNA, the CDR3 is TGCGCCAGCAATAGCTTGGGGCACGGCGAGCAGTACTTC.

The chain links TRBV27 to TRBJ1-1; D remains ambiguous. The length of the CDR3 is 14 residues. Germline values: CDR1 MNHEY, CDR2 SMNVEV (reference sequence). Trimming took off 7 bases at V and 4 bases at J, with 16 bases between the two ends. CDR3 sequence: CASTNPREATEAFF. Here the CDR3 DNA reads TGTGCCAGCACCAATCCCCGGGAGGCCACTGAAGCTTTCTTT.

The J gene is TRBJ1-1, the V gene TRBV10-3; 8 nucleotides match TRBD1. With V trimmed by 1 base and J by 5 bases, 9 bases remained unmatched. Germline loops: CDR1 ENHRY, CDR2 SYGVKD. CDR3 length: 16 residues. In nucleotides, the CDR3 is TGTGCCATCAGTGAGTTTGGACAGGGAAGGATGACTGAAGCTTTCTTT. The encoded protein is CAISEFGQGRMTEAFF.

The chain carries TRBV29-1 and TRBJ1-4; D is uncertain. CDR1 and CDR2 (germline): SQVTM, ANQGSEA. CDR3 length: 12 residues. V was trimmed by 4 bases and J by 6 bases, leaving 9 bases between them. The CDR3 spells CSVVGSDEKLFF. DNA for the CDR3: TGCAGCGTTGTCGGGTCCGATGAAAAACTGTTTTTT. Filled out from reference TRBV29-1 and TRBJ1-4, the complete variable domain reads SAVISQKPSRDICQRGTSLTIQCQVDSQVTMMFWYRQQPGQSLTLIATANQGSEATYESGFVIDKFPISRPNLTFSTLTVSNMSPEDSSIYLCSVVGSDEKLFFGSGTQLSVL.